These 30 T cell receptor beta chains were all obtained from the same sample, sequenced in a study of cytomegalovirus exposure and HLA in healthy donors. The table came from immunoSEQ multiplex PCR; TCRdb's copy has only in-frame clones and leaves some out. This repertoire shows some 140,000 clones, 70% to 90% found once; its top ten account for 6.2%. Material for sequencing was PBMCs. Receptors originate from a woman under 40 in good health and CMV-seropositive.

The DNA for the CDR3 is TGTGCCAGCAGCTCGGGAGGGGTAGGGAACACCGGGGAGCTGTTTTTT. Protein: CASSSGGVGNTGELFF. V usage is TRBV5-4 and J usage is TRBJ2-2; 8 bases are a match to TRBD2. The CDR3 sequence is 16 residues long. Germline values: CDR1 SGHNT, CDR2 YYREEE (reference sequence). The V and J ends lost 3 bases and 1 base, in that order; junction bases with no gene match: 5.

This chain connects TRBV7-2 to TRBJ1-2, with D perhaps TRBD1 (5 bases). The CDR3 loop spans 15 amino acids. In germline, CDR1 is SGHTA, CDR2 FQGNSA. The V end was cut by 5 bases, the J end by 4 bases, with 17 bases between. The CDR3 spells CASSTRGGGIYGYTF. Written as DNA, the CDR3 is TGTGCCAGCAGCACTAGAGGTGGGGGGATCTATGGCTACACCTTC. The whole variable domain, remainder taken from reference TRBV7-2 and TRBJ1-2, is GAGVSQSPSNKVTEKGKDVELRCDPISGHTALYWYRQSLGQGLEFLIYFQGNSAPDKSGLPSDRFSAERTGGSVSTLTIQRTQQEDSAVYLCASSTRGGGIYGYTFGSGTRLTVV.

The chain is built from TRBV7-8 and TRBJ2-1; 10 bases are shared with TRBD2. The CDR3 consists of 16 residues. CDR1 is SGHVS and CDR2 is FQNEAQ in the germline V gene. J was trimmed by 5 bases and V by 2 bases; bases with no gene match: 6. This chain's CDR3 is CASSLYLSGRDNEQFF. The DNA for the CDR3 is TGTGCCAGCAGCTTATACCTAAGCGGGAGGGACAATGAGCAGTTCTTC.

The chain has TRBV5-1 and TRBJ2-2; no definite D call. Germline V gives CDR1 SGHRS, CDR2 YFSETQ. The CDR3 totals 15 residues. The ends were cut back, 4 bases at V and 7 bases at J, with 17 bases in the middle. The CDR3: CASSSRPTADGELFF. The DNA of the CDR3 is TGCGCCAGCAGCAGCCGACCGACGGCGGACGGGGAGCTGTTTTTT.

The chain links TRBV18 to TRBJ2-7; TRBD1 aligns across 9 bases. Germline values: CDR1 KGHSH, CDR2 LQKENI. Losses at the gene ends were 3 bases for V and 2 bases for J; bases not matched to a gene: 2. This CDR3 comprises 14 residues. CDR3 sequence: CASSPRTGAYEQYF. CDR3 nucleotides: TGTGCCAGCTCACCGCGGACAGGGGCCTACGAGCAGTACTTC.

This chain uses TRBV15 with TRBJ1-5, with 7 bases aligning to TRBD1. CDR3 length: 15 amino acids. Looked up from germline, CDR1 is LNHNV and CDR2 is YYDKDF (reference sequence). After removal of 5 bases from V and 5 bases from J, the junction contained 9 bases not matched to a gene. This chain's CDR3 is CATSPSRQGYQPQHF. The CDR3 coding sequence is TGTGCCACCAGCCCGAGCAGACAGGGCTATCAGCCCCAGCATTTT.

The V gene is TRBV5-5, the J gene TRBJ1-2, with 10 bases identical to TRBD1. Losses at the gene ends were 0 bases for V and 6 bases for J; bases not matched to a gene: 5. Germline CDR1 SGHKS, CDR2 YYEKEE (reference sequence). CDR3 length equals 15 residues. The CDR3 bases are TGTGCCAGCAGCTTGGGAGTGACAGGGGGCGATGGCTACACCTTC. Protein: CASSLGVTGGDGYTF. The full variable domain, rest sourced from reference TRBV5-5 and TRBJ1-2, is DAGVTQSPTHLIKTRGQQVTLRCSPISGHKSVSWYQQVLGQGPQFIFQYYEKEERGRGNFPDRFSARQFPNYSSELNVNALLLGDSALYLCASSLGVTGGDGYTFGSGTRLTVV.

The DNA of the CDR3 is TGTGCCAGCGGACAAGGGACAGGTTTTGAAAAACTGTTTTTT. This codes for CASGQGTGFEKLFF. The chain carries TRBV27 and TRBJ1-4, with 8 bases lining up with TRBD1. There are 14 residues in the CDR3. V was pared by 8 bases and J by 7 bases, with 9 bases of the junction left unmatched. Germline V lookup: CDR1 MNHEY, CDR2 SMNVEV (reference sequence).

The chain's CDR3 is CASSLVRYRGRNEQYF. The CDR3 DNA follows: TGTGCCAGCAGTCTTGTACGGTACAGGGGGCGGAACGAGCAGTACTTC. V gene TRBV2 combines with J gene TRBJ2-7; 9 bases agree with TRBD1. Unmatched junction bases numbered 13, after V lost 5 bases and J lost 5 bases. CDR1 is SNHLY and CDR2 is FYNNEI in the germline V gene. The CDR3 runs 16 residues.

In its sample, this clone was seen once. CDR3 coding DNA: TGTGCCAGCAGCTTAGGGCAAAGCGGGGAGACCCAGTACTTC. Residues: CASSLGQSGETQYF. The chain is built from TRBV7-7 and TRBJ2-5; possibly TRBD2 for D (6 bases). V was trimmed by 1 base and J by 5 bases, leaving 11 bases between them. CDR3 length: 14 residues. Germline CDR1 reads SSHAT; CDR2 reads FNYEAQ (reference sequence).

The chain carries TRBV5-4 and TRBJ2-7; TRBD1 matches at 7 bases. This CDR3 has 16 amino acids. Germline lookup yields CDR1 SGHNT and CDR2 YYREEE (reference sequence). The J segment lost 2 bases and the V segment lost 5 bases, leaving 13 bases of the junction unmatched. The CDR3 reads CASRPTVGTDTYEQYF. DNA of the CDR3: TGTGCCAGCAGACCTACTGTCGGGACAGACACCTACGAGCAGTACTTC.

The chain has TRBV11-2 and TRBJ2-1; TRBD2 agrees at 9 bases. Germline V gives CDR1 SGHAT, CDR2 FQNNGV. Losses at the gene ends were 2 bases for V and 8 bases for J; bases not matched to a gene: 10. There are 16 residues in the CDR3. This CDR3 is CASSLSISGSFYEQFF. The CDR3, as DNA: TGTGCCAGCAGCTTAAGCATTAGCGGGAGTTTCTATGAGCAGTTCTTC.

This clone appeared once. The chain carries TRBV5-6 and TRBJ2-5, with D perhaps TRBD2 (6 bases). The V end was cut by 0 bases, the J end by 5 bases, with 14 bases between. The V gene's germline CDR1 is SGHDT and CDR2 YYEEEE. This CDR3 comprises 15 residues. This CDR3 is CASSLAGGADETQYF. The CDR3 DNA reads TGTGCCAGCAGCTTGGCCGGCGGGGCGGATGAGACCCAGTACTTC.

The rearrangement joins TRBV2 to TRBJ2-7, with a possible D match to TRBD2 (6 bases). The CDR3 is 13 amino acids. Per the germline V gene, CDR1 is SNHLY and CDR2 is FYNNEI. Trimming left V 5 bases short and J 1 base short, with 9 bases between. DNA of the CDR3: TGTGCCAGCAGTTATAGCGGTTCCTACGAGCAGTACTTC. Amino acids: CASSYSGSYEQYF. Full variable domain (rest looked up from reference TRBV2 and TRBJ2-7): EPEVTQTPSHQVTQMGQEVILRCVPISNHLYFYWYRQILGQKVEFLVSFYNNEISEKSEIFDDQFSVERPDGSNFTLKIRSTKLEDSAMYFCASSYSGSYEQYFGPGTRLTVT.

CDR3 sequence: CASSLTSGGNQPQHF. The CDR3 coding sequence is TGCGCCAGCAGCTTGACCTCCGGAGGGAATCAGCCCCAGCATTTT. The chain employs TRBV5-1 and TRBJ1-5; D is undetermined. The germline CDR1 and CDR2 sequences are SGHRS and YFSETQ. The length of the CDR3 is 15 residues. The V end was cut by 1 base, the J end by 4 bases, with 12 bases between.

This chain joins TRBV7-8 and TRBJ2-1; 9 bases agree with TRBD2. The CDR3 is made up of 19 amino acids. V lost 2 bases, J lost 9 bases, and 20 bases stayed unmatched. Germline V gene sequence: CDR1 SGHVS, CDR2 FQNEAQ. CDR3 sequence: CASSLRGTSYSGSRSEQFF. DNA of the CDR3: TGTGCCAGCAGCTTAAGGGGGACTAGCTATTCCGGCAGCCGTAGTGAGCAGTTCTTC.

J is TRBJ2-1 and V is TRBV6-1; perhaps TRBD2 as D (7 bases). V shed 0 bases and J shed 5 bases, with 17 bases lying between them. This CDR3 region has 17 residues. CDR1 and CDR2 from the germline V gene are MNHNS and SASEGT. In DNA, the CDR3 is TGTGCCAGCAGTGAAGCCCTTTGGCGGGGGCCGAACAATGAGCAGTTCTTC. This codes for CASSEALWRGPNNEQFF.

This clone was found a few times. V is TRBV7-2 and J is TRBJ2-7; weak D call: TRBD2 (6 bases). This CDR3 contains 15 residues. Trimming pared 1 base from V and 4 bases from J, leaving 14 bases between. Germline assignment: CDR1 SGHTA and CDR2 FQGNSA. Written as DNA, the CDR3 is TGTGCCAGCAGCTTAGTGGAGGGATCCTTATACGAGCAGTACTTC. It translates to CASSLVEGSLYEQYF. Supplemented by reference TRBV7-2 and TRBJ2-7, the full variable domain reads GAGVSQSPSNKVTEKGKDVELRCDPISGHTALYWYRQSLGQGLEFLIYFQGNSAPDKSGLPSDRFSAERTGGSVSTLTIQRTQQEDSAVYLCASSLVEGSLYEQYFGPGTRLTVT.

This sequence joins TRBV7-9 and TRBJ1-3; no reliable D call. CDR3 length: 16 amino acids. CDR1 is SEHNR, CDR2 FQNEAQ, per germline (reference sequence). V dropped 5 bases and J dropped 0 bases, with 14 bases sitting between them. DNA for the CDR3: TGTGCCAGCAGCCCGCAAGCGGGTCTCTCTGGAAACACCATATATTTT. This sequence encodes CASSPQAGLSGNTIYF.

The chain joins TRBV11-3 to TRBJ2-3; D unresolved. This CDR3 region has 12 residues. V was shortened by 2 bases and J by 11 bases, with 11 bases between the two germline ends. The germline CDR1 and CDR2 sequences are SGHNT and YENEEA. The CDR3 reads CASSLSWSGQYF. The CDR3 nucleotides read TGTGCCAGCAGCTTAAGTTGGTCGGGGCAGTATTTT. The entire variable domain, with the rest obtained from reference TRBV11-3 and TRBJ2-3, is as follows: EAGVVQSPRYKIIEKKQPVAFWCNPISGHNTLYWYLQNLGQGPELLIRYENEEAVDDSQLPKDRFSAERLKGVDSTLKIQPAELGDSAVYLCASSLSWSGQYFGPGTRLTVL.

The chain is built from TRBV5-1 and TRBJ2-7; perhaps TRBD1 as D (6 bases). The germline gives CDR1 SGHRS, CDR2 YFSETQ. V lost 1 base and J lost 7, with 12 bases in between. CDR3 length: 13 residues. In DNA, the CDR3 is TGCGCCAGCAGCTTGAACAGGGTGGGGGAGCAGTACTTC. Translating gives CASSLNRVGEQYF.

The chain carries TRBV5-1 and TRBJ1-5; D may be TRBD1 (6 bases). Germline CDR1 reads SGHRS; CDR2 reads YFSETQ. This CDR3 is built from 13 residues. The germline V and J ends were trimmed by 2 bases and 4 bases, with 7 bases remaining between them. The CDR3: CASSLRGNQPQHF. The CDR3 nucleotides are TGCGCCAGCAGCTTAAGGGGGAATCAGCCCCAGCATTTT. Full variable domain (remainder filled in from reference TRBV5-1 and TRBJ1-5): KAGVTQTPRYLIKTRGQQVTLSCSPISGHRSVSWYQQTPGQGLQFLFEYFSETQRNKGNFPGRFSGRQFSNSRSEMNVSTLELGDSALYLCASSLRGNQPQHFGDGTRLSIL.

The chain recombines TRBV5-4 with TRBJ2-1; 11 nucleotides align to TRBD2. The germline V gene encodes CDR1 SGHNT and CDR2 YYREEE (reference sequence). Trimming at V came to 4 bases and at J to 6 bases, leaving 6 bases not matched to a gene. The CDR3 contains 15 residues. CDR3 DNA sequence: TGTGCCAGCAGCAGCGGGACTAGCGGACTCAATGAGCAGTTCTTC. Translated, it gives CASSSGTSGLNEQFF.

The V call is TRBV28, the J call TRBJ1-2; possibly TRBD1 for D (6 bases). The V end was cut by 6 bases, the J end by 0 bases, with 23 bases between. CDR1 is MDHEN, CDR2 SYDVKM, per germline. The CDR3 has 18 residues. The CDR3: CASSPPGHHPAANYGYTF. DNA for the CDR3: TGTGCCAGCAGCCCTCCGGGACACCATCCGGCGGCTAACTATGGCTACACCTTC.

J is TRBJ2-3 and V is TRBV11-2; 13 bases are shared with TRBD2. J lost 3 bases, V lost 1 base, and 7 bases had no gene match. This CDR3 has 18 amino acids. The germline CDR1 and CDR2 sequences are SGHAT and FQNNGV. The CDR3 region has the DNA TGTGCCAGCAGCTTAGTGGGGACTAGCGGGGTGAGAACAGATACGCAGTATTTT. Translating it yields CASSLVGTSGVRTDTQYF.

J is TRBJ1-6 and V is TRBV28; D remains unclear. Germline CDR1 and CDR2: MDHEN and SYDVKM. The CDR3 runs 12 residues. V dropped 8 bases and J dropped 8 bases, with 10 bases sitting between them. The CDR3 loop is CASGQVDSPLHF. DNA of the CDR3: TGTGCCAGCGGGCAGGTTGATTCACCCCTCCACTTT.

In DNA form, the CDR3 reads TGCGCCAGCAGCTTGGCCTCGGAAGCGGGGGCTTTCTTT. Translating gives CASSLASEAGAFF. This chain links TRBV5-1 with TRBJ1-1; D not resolved. This CDR3 is built from 13 residues. The germline CDR1 and CDR2 sequences are SGHRS and YFSETQ. Trimming left V 0 bases short and J 11 bases short, with 14 bases between.

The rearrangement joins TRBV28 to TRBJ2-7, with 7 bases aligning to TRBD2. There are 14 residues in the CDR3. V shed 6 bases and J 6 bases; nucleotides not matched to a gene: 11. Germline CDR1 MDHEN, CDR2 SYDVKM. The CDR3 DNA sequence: TGTGCCAGCAGAATCACTAGCGTAGGGACCGAGCAGTACTTC. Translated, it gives CASRITSVGTEQYF.

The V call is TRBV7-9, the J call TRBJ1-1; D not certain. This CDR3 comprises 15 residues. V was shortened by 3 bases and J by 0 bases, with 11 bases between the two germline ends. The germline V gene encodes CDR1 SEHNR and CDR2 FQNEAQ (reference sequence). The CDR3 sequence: CASSFVSSMNTEAFF. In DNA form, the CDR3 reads TGTGCCAGCAGCTTTGTTAGCTCAATGAACACTGAAGCTTTCTTT.

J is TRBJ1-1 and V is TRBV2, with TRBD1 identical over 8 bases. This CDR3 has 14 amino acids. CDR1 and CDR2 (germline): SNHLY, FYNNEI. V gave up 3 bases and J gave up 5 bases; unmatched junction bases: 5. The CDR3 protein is CASSDGQGQTEAFF. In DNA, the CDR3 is TGTGCCAGCAGTGATGGACAGGGTCAGACTGAAGCTTTCTTT.